The rows below give T cell receptor beta chains drawn from one sample of a study of T cell changes during pregnancy in multiple sclerosis. Libraries were prepared by immunoSEQ multiplex PCR; TCRdb keeps only in-frame clonotypes and omits some of them. The data show some 54,000 clones, with 94% seen just once and 3.5% held by the top ten. The source was CD8+ T cells from peripheral blood mononuclear cells, collected in the third trimester of pregnancy. The source is a female donor with multiple sclerosis, enrolled in a pregnancy study. The CDR3 runs from the conserved cysteine through the conserved F or W. The order of the fields is clone size, J gene, D gene, V gene, CDR3 DNA, CDR3 protein. The D gene is left open where the match is weak. Part of the rows lack a size; the others show once, few, many or a class for expanded clones.

NA TRBJ1-4 NA TRBV7-9 TGTGCCAGCAGGTCCGGGACGGGACTTGAAAAACTGTTTTTT CASRSGTGLEKLFF
NA TRBJ1-2 NA TRBV12-5 TGTGCTAGTGGTTTGATCGGGGACTACTATGGCTACACCTTC CASGLIGDYYGYTF
NA TRBJ2-7 TRBD2 TRBV10-3 TGTGCCATCACTCAGCGGGAGAGCAACTACGAGCAGTACTTC CAITQRESNYEQYF
NA TRBJ2-6 NA TRBV7-9 TGTGCCAGCAGCGGAGCGGACTCTGGGGCCAACGTCCTGACTTTC CASSGADSGANVLTF
NA TRBJ2-1 TRBD1 TRBV28 TGTGCCAGCAGCGCCCCCCAGGGCCGACAGGGGTCAGATGAGCAGTTCTTC CASSAPQGRQGSDEQFF
NA TRBJ2-1 NA TRBV7-9 TGTGCCAGCAGCTCGTCCATGGGCCCTTACAATGAGCAGTTCTTC CASSSSMGPYNEQFF
once TRBJ1-2 TRBD1 TRBV6-5 TGTGCCAGCAGTTACTCAGGGACAGGACATGGCTACACCTTC CASSYSGTGHGYTF
once TRBJ2-7 TRBD1 TRBV5-4 TGTGCCAGCAGCTTGGAATTGAGGACAGGGGGCAACGAGCAGTACTTC CASSLELRTGGNEQYF
once TRBJ1-2 NA TRBV5-1 TGCGCCAGCAGCTTGGCGGCGGAGGGGGGGCGCGGTGGCTACACCTTC CASSLAAEGGRGGYTF
NA TRBJ2-1 TRBD2 TRBV9 TGTGCCAGCAGCGTAGGGGCTAGCGGGCCGGTCTTC CASSVGASGPVF
NA TRBJ2-1 TRBD2 TRBV9 TGTGCCAGCAGCGTTGCCGGGACTACTAACAATGAGCAGTTCTTC CASSVAGTTNNEQFF